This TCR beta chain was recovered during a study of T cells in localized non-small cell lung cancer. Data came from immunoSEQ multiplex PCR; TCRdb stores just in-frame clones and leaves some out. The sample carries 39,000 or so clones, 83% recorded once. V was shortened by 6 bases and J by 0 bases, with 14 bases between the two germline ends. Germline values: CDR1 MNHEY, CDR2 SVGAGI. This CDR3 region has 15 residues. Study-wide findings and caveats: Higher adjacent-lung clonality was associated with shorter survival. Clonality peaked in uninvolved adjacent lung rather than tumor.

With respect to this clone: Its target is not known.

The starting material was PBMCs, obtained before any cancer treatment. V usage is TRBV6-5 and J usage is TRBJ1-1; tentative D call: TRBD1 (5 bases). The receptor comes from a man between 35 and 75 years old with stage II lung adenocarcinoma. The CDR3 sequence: CASRIPGHMNTEAFF. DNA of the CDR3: TGTGCCAGCAGAATCCCCGGACATATGAACACTGAAGCTTTCTTT.